The 19 T cell receptor beta chains reported below all come from one sample, sequenced in a study of blood T cell repertoires in COVID-19. Profiling relied on immunoSEQ multiplex PCR, and the TCRdb table lists in-frame clones only, not all of them. In the table there are 120,000 to 150,000 clones, just under 90% of which are singletons. The specimen sequenced was peripheral blood. Every receptor here comes from a woman aged 50 to 65 with active or convalescent COVID-19.

This chain uses TRBV5-8 with TRBJ1-5; D is ambiguous. CDR1 and CDR2 (germline): SGHTS, YDEGEE. Trimming left V 4 bases short and J 3 bases short, with 20 bases between. The CDR3 totals 17 residues. The CDR3: CASSRYGQARANQPQHF. The DNA for the CDR3 is TGTGCCAGCAGCCGCTACGGGCAGGCGAGGGCCAATCAGCCCCAGCATTTT.

This chain uses TRBV5-1 with TRBJ2-1; 7 bases line up with TRBD2. The length of the CDR3 is 16 residues. Trimming cost V 3 bases and J 0 bases; bases outside gene matches: 6. Germline V lookup: CDR1 SGHRS, CDR2 YFSETQ. Here the CDR3 reads CASSSLGGSSYNEQFF. The CDR3 nucleotides are TGCGCCAGCAGCTCCCTGGGCGGGAGCTCCTACAATGAGCAGTTCTTC. The whole variable domain, filled in from reference TRBV5-1 and TRBJ2-1, reads KAGVTQTPRYLIKTRGQQVTLSCSPISGHRSVSWYQQTPGQGLQFLFEYFSETQRNKGNFPGRFSGRQFSNSRSEMNVSTLELGDSALYLCASSSLGGSSYNEQFFGPGTRLTVL.

The V gene is TRBV7-9, the J gene TRBJ1-2, with a tentative D call TRBD1 (6 bases). The germline V gene has CDR1 SEHNR and CDR2 FQNEAQ (reference sequence). The length of the CDR3 is 14 residues. V dropped 5 bases and J dropped 2 bases, with 12 bases sitting between them. CDR3 nucleotide sequence: TGTGCCAGCAGCGTTGATCAGGGGAACTATGGCTACACCTTC. Protein product: CASSVDQGNYGYTF.

This clone is a singleton in its sample. The CDR3 DNA reads TGTGCCAGCAGCCACACACAGGCGGACGAGCAGTACTTC. Amino acid sequence: CASSHTQADEQYF. The chain recombines TRBV3-1 (or the pseudogene TRBV3-2) with TRBJ2-7, with D possibly matching TRBD1 (5 bases). The germline V gene encodes CDR1 LGHDT and CDR2 YNNKEL (reference sequence). The CDR3 runs 13 residues. V was cut by 3 bases and J by 5 bases, with 11 bases left in between.

The CDR3 sequence: CAWLLYGGYTF. The CDR3 nucleotides read TGTGCCTGGCTTCTTTACGGGGGCTACACCTTC. The V call is TRBV30, the J call TRBJ1-2; D not resolved. The CDR3 sequence is 11 residues long. The V gene lost 5 bases and the J gene lost 8 bases, with 12 bases spanning the gap. Germline V gene lookup returns CDR1 GTSNPN and CDR2 SVGIG (reference sequence). Supplemented by reference TRBV30 and TRBJ1-2, the full variable domain reads SQTIHQWPATLVQPVGSPLSLECTVEGTSNPNLYWYRQAAGRGLQLLFYSVGIGQISSEVPQNLSASRPQDRQFILSSKKLLLSDSGFYLCAWLLYGGYTFGSGTRLTVV.

This rearrangement joins TRBV18 to TRBJ2-6, with D hard to call. This CDR3 spans 16 amino acids. V lost 6 bases to trimming and J lost 0 bases, with 12 bases between them. Germline V gene lookup returns CDR1 KGHSH and CDR2 LQKENI. The CDR3 region is CASSQSLNSGANVLTF. CDR3 DNA sequence: TGTGCCAGCTCCCAAAGCCTGAACTCTGGGGCCAACGTCCTGACTTTC.

This sequence joins TRBV30 and TRBJ1-6; D call uncertain. The CDR3 runs 16 residues. CDR1 GTSNPN and CDR2 SVGIG come from the germline V gene (reference sequence). The V end lost 0 bases, the J end lost 2 bases, and 11 bases lay between the germline ends. Here the CDR3 reads CAWSVLGPTYNSPLHF. Here the CDR3 DNA reads TGTGCCTGGAGTGTACTAGGCCCCACCTATAATTCACCCCTCCACTTT.

This rearrangement joins TRBV19 to TRBJ1-5, with D possibly matching TRBD1 (5 bases). Trimming took off 3 bases at V and 1 base at J, with 10 bases between the two ends. Germline V CDR1 and CDR2: LNHDA, SQIVND (reference sequence). The CDR3 is 15 residues long. The CDR3 sequence is CASSIYRLSNQPQHF. CDR3 bases: TGTGCCAGTAGTATCTACAGGCTAAGCAATCAGCCCCAGCATTTT.

The chain uses TRBV15 and TRBJ1-5; a weak D match, TRBD1 (5 bases). The CDR3 covers 15 residues. V lost 5 bases and J lost 1, with 12 bases in between. Per germline, CDR1 LNHNV and CDR2 YYDKDF (reference sequence). In DNA form, the CDR3 reads TGTGCCACCAGCGGAGTAAGGGGAAGCAATCAGCCCCAGCATTTT. Amino acids: CATSGVRGSNQPQHF.

The chain recombines TRBV6-2 or TRBV6-3 with TRBJ1-2; 7 bases line up with TRBD1. V gave up 5 bases and J gave up 8 bases; unmatched junction bases: 5. Germline V gene data show CDR1 as MNHEY and CDR2 as SVGEGT. CDR3 length: 12 residues. The CDR3 nucleotides are TGTGCCAGCAGTCGCCGGGACAGAGGCTACACCTTC. This codes for CASSRRDRGYTF.

The chain links TRBV7-8 to TRBJ2-7, with 11 bases identical to TRBD2. Germline CDR1 is SGHVS and CDR2 is FQNEAQ. CDR3 size: 15 residues. V shed 5 bases and J 1 base; nucleotides not matched to a gene: 4. The chain's CDR3 is CASSPGTSGSYEQYF. The CDR3 DNA follows: TGTGCCAGCAGCCCAGGGACTAGCGGATCCTACGAGCAGTACTTC.

The CDR3 DNA reads as TGTGCCAGTAGTATCCAGACAGCTAACACTGAAGCTTTCTTT. Protein sequence: CASSIQTANTEAFF. This chain uses TRBV19 with TRBJ1-1; a possible D gene is TRBD1 (5 bases). CDR3 length: 14 amino acids. The V and J ends lost 3 bases and 2 bases respectively, with 10 bases between them. Germline loops: CDR1 LNHDA, CDR2 SQIVND (reference sequence).

The V and J genes are TRBV4-1 and TRBJ2-1; D remains ambiguous. Germline-derived CDR1 and CDR2 are MGHRA and YSYEKL. This CDR3 comprises 17 residues. V was clipped by 3 bases and J by 0 bases, with 15 bases between them. Here the CDR3 DNA reads TGCGCCAGCAGCCAGTCTCGGGTGGTAGACTCCTACAATGAGCAGTTCTTC. The encoded protein is CASSQSRVVDSYNEQFF.

Regarding this clone: Other DNA sequences in this sample translate to the same CDR3. This rearrangement joins TRBV9 to TRBJ2-1; 7 bases align to TRBD2. Per the germline V gene, CDR1 is SGDLS and CDR2 is YYNGEE. V shed 0 bases and J 0 bases; nucleotides not matched to a gene: 3. The CDR3 is 16 residues long. The CDR3 protein is CASSVGAGTSYNEQFF. CDR3 in DNA: TGTGCCAGCAGCGTAGGAGCGGGGACCTCCTACAATGAGCAGTTCTTC.

The rearrangement uses TRBV6-5 and TRBJ2-3; 8 bases are shared with TRBD1. This CDR3 spans 14 amino acids. CDR1 and CDR2 from the germline V gene are MNHEY and SVGAGI. Losses at the gene ends were 5 bases for V and 3 bases for J; bases not matched to a gene: 4. The CDR3 here is CASSIWTGTDTQYF. The CDR3 DNA reads as TGTGCCAGCAGTATTTGGACAGGGACAGATACGCAGTATTTT.

The chain has TRBV5-6 and TRBJ1-1; D might be TRBD1 (5 bases). The germline V and J ends were trimmed by 7 bases and 3 bases, with 10 bases remaining between them. This CDR3 is 12 amino acids long. The germline gives CDR1 SGHDT, CDR2 YYEEEE. The CDR3 spells CASGEQDTEAFF. The CDR3 DNA sequence: TGTGCCAGCGGAGAACAGGACACTGAAGCTTTCTTT.

This chain uses TRBV5-4 with TRBJ2-6; TRBD1 is a possible D gene (5 bases). Germline V lookup: CDR1 SGHNT, CDR2 YYREEE (reference sequence). CDR3 length: 16 amino acids. Trimming stripped 1 base from V and 2 bases from J, with 10 bases between. The CDR3 here is CASSLLLGAGANVLTF. The CDR3 nucleotides read TGTGCCAGCAGCTTGTTGTTAGGGGCTGGGGCCAACGTCCTGACTTTC.

This sequence joins TRBV7-9 and TRBJ2-1; 12 nucleotides match TRBD2. The V gene end was trimmed by 5 bases and the J gene end by 3 bases; junction bases not matched to a gene: 2. This CDR3 has 15 amino acids. Germline assignment: CDR1 SEHNR and CDR2 FQNEAQ (reference sequence). Written as DNA, the CDR3 is TGTGCCAGCAGCATGACTAGCGGGAGCTACAATGAGCAGTTCTTC. It specifies CASSMTSGSYNEQFF.

V and J are TRBV3-1 (or the pseudogene TRBV3-2) and TRBJ1-4, with 9 bases fitting TRBD1. The CDR3 has 17 amino acids. Per the germline V gene, CDR1 is LGHDT and CDR2 is YNNKEL (reference sequence). V trimming: 4 bases; J trimming: 6 bases; junction bases outside the gene matches: 12. The CDR3: CASSLGQGLLFDEKLFF. The CDR3 nucleotides read TGTGCCAGCAGCCTGGGACAGGGATTACTTTTTGATGAAAAACTGTTTTTT.